Shown below are 29 T cell receptor beta chains from a single sample sequenced in a study of T cells in localized non-small cell lung cancer. The table came from immunoSEQ multiplex PCR; TCRdb's copy has only in-frame clones and leaves some out. The sample lists around 94,000 clones, roughly 90% occurring once. The sample was peripheral blood, taken before any cancer treatment. These TCRs come from a man aged 40 to 70 with stage I squamous cell lung carcinoma.

This clone showed up just a few times. The chain couples TRBV6-1 to TRBJ1-2; TRBD1 might be the D (5 bases). The ends were cut back, 7 bases at V and 14 bases at J, with 23 bases in the middle. This CDR3 has 13 amino acids. Germline V gives CDR1 MNHNS, CDR2 SASEGT. The CDR3 loop reads CASKILGGDLRTF. CDR3 coding DNA: TGTGCCAGCAAGATCTTAGGAGGGGATTTGCGGACCTTC.

The chain links TRBV7-8 to TRBJ1-5; no clear D gene. Germline V gene data show CDR1 as SGHVS and CDR2 as FQNEAQ. The CDR3 consists of 15 residues. Trimming pared 2 bases from V and 0 bases from J, leaving 8 bases between. Here the CDR3 reads CASSLLDGSNQPQHF. CDR3 in DNA: TGTGCCAGCAGCTTATTGGACGGTAGCAATCAGCCCCAGCATTTT.

V gene TRBV28 combines with J gene TRBJ2-7; TRBD1 matches 7 bases. The V segment lost 8 bases and the J segment 0 bases; nucleotides outside the gene matches: 1. The CDR3 is made up of 12 amino acids. CDR1 MDHEN and CDR2 SYDVKM come from the germline V gene. CDR3 sequence reads: CASRTGSYEQYF. As DNA, the CDR3 is TGTGCCAGCCGGACAGGCTCCTACGAGCAGTACTTC.

The chain is built from TRBV5-1 and TRBJ2-2; tentatively, D is TRBD1 or TRBD2 (5 bases each). This CDR3 has 18 amino acids. The germline V gene has CDR1 SGHRS and CDR2 YFSETQ. V lost 4 bases and J 3 bases, leaving 22 bases between the germline ends. The CDR3 region is CASSPFGAGAPDTGELFF. CDR3 nucleotide sequence: TGCGCCAGCAGCCCTTTTGGGGCCGGGGCGCCGGACACCGGGGAGCTGTTTTTT. Full variable domain (remainder filled in from reference TRBV5-1 and TRBJ2-2): KAGVTQTPRYLIKTRGQQVTLSCSPISGHRSVSWYQQTPGQGLQFLFEYFSETQRNKGNFPGRFSGRQFSNSRSEMNVSTLELGDSALYLCASSPFGAGAPDTGELFFGEGSRLTVL.

The chain recombines TRBV27 with TRBJ2-7; tentative D call: TRBD2 (6 bases). The CDR3 spans 16 residues. V was shortened by 3 bases and J by 1 base, with 16 bases between the two germline ends. Germline CDR1 and CDR2: MNHEY and SMNVEV (reference sequence). CDR3 residues: CASSFAGGVGSYEQYF. CDR3 DNA: TGTGCCAGCAGTTTCGCCGGGGGAGTGGGGTCCTACGAGCAGTACTTC.

In its sample, this clone was seen a few times. The rearrangement joins TRBV5-6 to TRBJ2-7, with a possible D match to TRBD1 (6 bases). V shed 6 bases and J shed 3 bases, with 13 bases lying between them. The CDR3 runs 13 residues. Germline-derived CDR1 and CDR2 are SGHDT and YYEEEE. The DNA of the CDR3 is TGTGCCAGCACCTACAGGGCGAACTACGAGCAGTACTTC. This codes for CASTYRANYEQYF.

The rearrangement links TRBV5-5 to TRBJ1-2; D uncertain. Trimming removed 0 bases at V and 4 bases at J, with 13 bases between. The germline gives CDR1 SGHKS, CDR2 YYEKEE (reference sequence). The CDR3 is 15 residues long. CDR3 bases: TGTGCCAGCAGCTTGGGACCGGCGTCGGGCTATGGCTACACCTTC. Amino acid sequence: CASSLGPASGYGYTF.

The CDR3 is CASSSAGGETQYF. The CDR3 bases are TGCGCCAGCAGCTCCGCCGGGGGCGAGACCCAGTACTTC. The chain employs TRBV5-1 and TRBJ2-5; the D call may be TRBD1 or TRBD2 (6 bases each). Per germline, CDR1 SGHRS and CDR2 YFSETQ. The V end was cut by 3 bases, the J end by 5 bases, with 11 bases between. This CDR3 is built from 13 residues.

The genes are TRBV7-9 and TRBJ1-4; D not certain. The CDR3 covers 15 residues. The germline gives CDR1 SEHNR, CDR2 FQNEAQ (reference sequence). With 3 bases removed from V and 5 bases from J, the gap between germline ends came to 13 bases. The DNA of the CDR3 is TGTGCCAGCAGCTTTTTGAATGAAAGGAATGAAAAACTGTTTTTT. Translated: CASSFLNERNEKLFF.

The chain joins TRBV19 to TRBJ1-1, with 9 bases aligning to TRBD1. The CDR3 is made up of 13 amino acids. Germline V lookup: CDR1 LNHDA, CDR2 SQIVND (reference sequence). V trimming: 5 bases; J trimming: 11 bases; junction bases outside the gene matches: 9. CDR3 residues: CASSADRGTLAFF. The CDR3 coding sequence is TGTGCCAGTAGTGCTGACAGGGGGACATTGGCTTTCTTT.

V usage is TRBV10-3 and J usage is TRBJ1-5; D may be TRBD1 (5 bases). Germline assignment: CDR1 ENHRY and CDR2 SYGVKD. The CDR3 runs to 14 residues. Trimming shortened V by 9 bases and J by 1 base, and 13 bases separated the two germline ends. This CDR3 is CAIGQGGSNQPQHF. Here the CDR3 DNA reads TGTGCCATAGGTCAGGGTGGGAGCAATCAGCCCCAGCATTTT.

The chain combines TRBV4-3 with TRBJ1-2; TRBD1 agrees at 7 bases. The CDR3 contains 18 residues. V was clipped by 3 bases and J by 0 bases; unmatched bases: 13. Germline V gives CDR1 LGHNA, CDR2 YSLEER. CDR3 sequence: CASSHVAGGTGANYGYTF. CDR3 DNA: TGCGCCAGCAGCCATGTCGCTGGGGGTACAGGGGCTAACTATGGCTACACCTTC.

CDR3 amino acids: CASSRTRDILFF. The CDR3 region has the DNA TGTGCCAGCAGCAGGACCCGGGACATCCTGTTTTTT. J is TRBJ1-4 and V is TRBV7-9; tentatively, D is TRBD1 (6 bases). With 5 bases removed from V and 14 bases from J, the gap between germline ends came to 15 bases. The CDR3 runs to 12 residues. The V gene's germline CDR1 is SEHNR and CDR2 FQNEAQ (reference sequence).

The CDR3 loop reads CASQAPGVDGYTF. CDR3 coding DNA: TGTGCCAGCCAGGCCCCGGGGGTGGATGGCTACACCTTC. This chain joins TRBV28 and TRBJ1-2; a weak D match, TRBD1 (5 bases). Germline V CDR1 and CDR2: MDHEN, SYDVKM. The CDR3 loop spans 13 amino acids. V lost 8 bases, J lost 6 bases, and 16 bases lay in between.

The chain employs TRBV18 and TRBJ1-2, with D perhaps TRBD1 (6 bases). The CDR3 length is 14 residues. In germline, CDR1 is KGHSH, CDR2 LQKENI. V gave up 1 base and J gave up 2 bases, with 8 bases separating them. The CDR3, as DNA: TGTGCCAGCTCACCACAGGGGGGCAACTATGGCTACACCTTC. It is translated as CASSPQGGNYGYTF.

The gene calls are TRBV5-1 and TRBJ2-7, with D possibly being TRBD1 (6 bases). The CDR3 sequence is 14 residues long. CDR1 and CDR2 from the germline V gene are SGHRS and YFSETQ. The V and J ends lost 4 bases and 3 bases respectively, with 14 bases between them. In nucleotides, the CDR3 is TGCGCCAGCAGCCCCCCGAGGGGGATCTACGAGCAGTACTTC. Amino acids: CASSPPRGIYEQYF.

The chain employs TRBV19 and TRBJ2-2, with 7 bases that match TRBD1. This CDR3 spans 16 amino acids. Trimming at V came to 6 bases and at J to 0 bases, leaving 7 bases not matched to a gene. Germline CDR1 LNHDA, CDR2 SQIVND (reference sequence). The CDR3 is CASRETGKTNTGELFF. In DNA, the CDR3 is TGTGCCAGTAGGGAGACAGGGAAAACGAACACCGGGGAGCTGTTTTTT. Full variable domain (rest looked up from reference TRBV19 and TRBJ2-2): DGGITQSPKYLFRKEGQNVTLSCEQNLNHDAMYWYRQDPGQGLRLIYYSQIVNDFQKGDIAEGYSVSREKKESFPLTVTSAQKNPTAFYLCASRETGKTNTGELFFGEGSRLTVL.

The chain links TRBV9 to TRBJ2-1; 7 bases map to TRBD2. CDR1 and CDR2 (germline): SGDLS, YYNGEE. CDR3 length: 16 amino acids. Trimming took 0 bases from V and 0 from J; bases not matched to a gene: 3. The CDR3 loop reads CASSVDWGGSYNEQFF. For the CDR3, the DNA is TGTGCCAGCAGCGTAGACTGGGGGGGCTCCTACAATGAGCAGTTCTTC.

The chain has TRBV6-5 and TRBJ1-2; D unresolved. CDR3 size: 12 residues. Trimming took off 0 bases at V and 12 bases at J, with 11 bases between the two ends. Germline CDR1 MNHEY, CDR2 SVGAGI. The CDR3 here is CASSYSLAGHTF. CDR3 in DNA: TGTGCCAGCAGTTACTCCCTGGCGGGCCACACCTTC.

The rearrangement uses TRBV6-4 and TRBJ1-2; D unresolved. Germline V gene data show CDR1 as MRHNA and CDR2 as SNTAGT. This CDR3 spans 15 amino acids. V lost 0 bases and J lost 9, with 17 bases in between. The CDR3 sequence is CASSDSSRNLGRYTF. CDR3 bases: TGTGCCAGCAGTGACTCAAGCAGGAACCTCGGGCGCTACACCTTC.

This chain joins TRBV5-4 and TRBJ2-3; weak D call: TRBD1 (6 bases). CDR3 size: 15 residues. Trimming pared 0 bases from V and 4 bases from J, leaving 12 bases between. CDR1 is SGHNT, CDR2 YYREEE, per germline (reference sequence). CDR3 sequence: CASSLGGTSADTQYF. CDR3 nucleotides: TGTGCCAGCAGCTTGGGGGGGACATCGGCAGATACGCAGTATTTT. The full variable domain, in which reference TRBV5-4 and TRBJ2-3 provide the parts outside the CDR3, is ETGVTQSPTHLIKTRGQQVTLRCSSQSGHNTVSWYQQALGQGPQFIFQYYREEENGRGNFPPRFSGLQFPNYSSELNVNALELDDSALYLCASSLGGTSADTQYFGPGTRLTVL.

This sequence joins TRBV7-2 and TRBJ1-6; 7 bases line up with TRBD1. This CDR3 is built from 15 residues. From germline, CDR1 is SGHTA and CDR2 FQGNSA. V trimming: 5 bases; J trimming: 4 bases; junction bases outside the gene matches: 5. The CDR3 loop reads CASSQSGQYNSPLHF. CDR3 DNA: TGTGCCAGCAGCCAATCGGGACAGTATAATTCACCCCTCCACTTT. Supplemented by reference TRBV7-2 and TRBJ1-6, the full variable domain reads GAGVSQSPSNKVTEKGKDVELRCDPISGHTALYWYRQSLGQGLEFLIYFQGNSAPDKSGLPSDRFSAERTGGSVSTLTIQRTQQEDSAVYLCASSQSGQYNSPLHFGNGTRLTVT.

The rearrangement links TRBV5-1 to TRBJ1-1, with D unresolved. Trimming left V 4 bases short and J 3 bases short, with 16 bases between. This CDR3 is built from 15 residues. Germline CDR1 is SGHRS and CDR2 is YFSETQ. CDR3 bases: TGCGCCAGCAGCCCGGAACAGTACCAACACACTGAAGCTTTCTTT. This codes for CASSPEQYQHTEAFF.

In this sample, this clone turned up a few times. CDR3 coding DNA: TGTGCCAGTAGAGGGGACAGGGCCTCTGGCTACACCTTC. It is translated as CASRGDRASGYTF. The rearrangement links TRBV19 to TRBJ1-2, with 9 bases matching TRBD1. The trim removed 6 bases at V and 7 bases at J, leaving 6 bases unmatched. Germline V gene data show CDR1 as LNHDA and CDR2 as SQIVND (reference sequence). The CDR3 covers 13 residues.

This clone appeared once. This chain connects TRBV4-3 to TRBJ2-7; D is undetermined. The CDR3 extends over 14 amino acids. Deletions cut 0 bases from V and 5 bases from J, with 11 bases between. The germline CDR1 and CDR2 sequences are LGHNA and YSLEER. CDR3 residues: CASSQEARANEQYF. The DNA of the CDR3 is TGCGCCAGCAGCCAAGAAGCCCGAGCTAACGAGCAGTACTTC.

The rearrangement uses TRBV5-1 and TRBJ2-5; 8 bases match TRBD2. CDR1 SGHRS and CDR2 YFSETQ come from the germline V gene. The CDR3 is 16 amino acids. Trimming at V came to 3 bases and at J to 5 bases, leaving 12 bases not matched to a gene. The CDR3, as DNA: TGCGCCAGCAGCTCCGGGTCTTCTTCGGGAGGGGAGACCCAGTACTTC. As protein: CASSSGSSSGGETQYF.

This clone was observed once. The genes are TRBV5-4 and TRBJ2-4; D call uncertain. CDR3 length: 15 residues. Germline assignment: CDR1 SGHNT and CDR2 YYREEE (reference sequence). V was pared by 0 bases and J by 1 base, with 8 bases between. For the CDR3, the DNA is TGTGCCAGCAGCTTGGATCCGACGGCCAAAAACATTCAGTACTTC. Its translation: CASSLDPTAKNIQYF.

The chain is built from TRBV5-1 and TRBJ1-1, with 7 bases matching TRBD1. Trimming cost V 0 bases and J 5 bases; bases outside gene matches: 7. This CDR3 is 15 amino acids long. The germline CDR1 and CDR2 sequences are SGHRS and YFSETQ. The CDR3 is CASSLDRQGRTEAFF. CDR3 in DNA: TGCGCCAGCAGCTTGGATAGACAGGGAAGAACTGAAGCTTTCTTT.

This clone was observed a handful of times. This chain links TRBV5-1 with TRBJ1-2; the D is unclear. Germline V gene lookup returns CDR1 SGHRS and CDR2 YFSETQ. This CDR3 is 13 amino acids long. The V end was cut by 0 bases, the J end by 3 bases, with 6 bases between. The CDR3 DNA follows: TGCGCCAGCAGCTTGGACAGAGACTATGGCTACACCTTC. Protein product: CASSLDRDYGYTF. Filled out from reference TRBV5-1 and TRBJ1-2, the complete variable domain reads KAGVTQTPRYLIKTRGQQVTLSCSPISGHRSVSWYQQTPGQGLQFLFEYFSETQRNKGNFPGRFSGRQFSNSRSEMNVSTLELGDSALYLCASSLDRDYGYTFGSGTRLTVV.